The TCR beta chain described here comes from a study of identical twins. TCRdb processed the 5' RACE reads anew with MiXCR; each CDR3 protein has one entry. Among approximately 500,000 distinct CDR3 sequences listed, around 24% were seen once. The same data also contributed to another study, on T cells expressing NK-cell markers. As reported in that work: For 5 to 7 donors, the dominant NKG2C+ clonotypes made up about 1.0-8% of their CD8+ T cells. Once again these clonotypes came out on top in the CD3+CD56-NKG2C+ fraction of several donors.

Sequenced sample: CD4+ T cells sorted from blood. This TCR was recovered from a woman aged 18-35 years in good health.

The chain's CDR3 is CASSLRSPGPYEQYF. DNA for the CDR3: TGTGCCAGCAGCTTGCGGAGTCCGGGTCCCTACGAGCAGTACTTC. This chain links TRBV7-8 with TRBJ2-7; D is unresolved. V was clipped by 3 bases and J by 2 bases, with 14 bases between them. This CDR3 is 15 amino acids long. CDR1 is SGHVS and CDR2 is FQNEAQ in the germline V gene.